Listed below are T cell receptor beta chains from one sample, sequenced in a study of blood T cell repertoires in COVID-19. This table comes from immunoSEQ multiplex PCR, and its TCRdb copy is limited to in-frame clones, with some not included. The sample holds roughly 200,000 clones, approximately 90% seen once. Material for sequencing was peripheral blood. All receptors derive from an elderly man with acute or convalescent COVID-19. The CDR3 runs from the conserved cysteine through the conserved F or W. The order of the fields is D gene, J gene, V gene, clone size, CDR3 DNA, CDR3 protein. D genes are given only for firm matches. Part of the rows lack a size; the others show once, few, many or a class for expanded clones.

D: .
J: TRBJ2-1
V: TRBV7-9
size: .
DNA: TGTGCCAGCAGCTTAGTCGGGTCCGAGCAGTTCTTC
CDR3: CASSLVGSEQFF

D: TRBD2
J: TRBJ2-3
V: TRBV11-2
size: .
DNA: TGTGCCAGCAGCTTAGGAACTAGCGGGACAGATACGCAGTATTTT
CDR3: CASSLGTSGTDTQYF

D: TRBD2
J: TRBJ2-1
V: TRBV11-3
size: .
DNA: TGTGCCAGCAGCTCCAGCGGGAGAAGGGACAATGAGCAGTTCTTC
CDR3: CASSSSGRRDNEQFF

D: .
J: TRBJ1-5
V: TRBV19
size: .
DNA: TGTGCCAGTAGTATTCTATTGGATCAGCCCCAGCATTTT
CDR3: CASSILLDQPQHF

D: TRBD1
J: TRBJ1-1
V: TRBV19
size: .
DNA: TGTGCCAGTAGTGGGGACAGGGTGAACACTGAAGCTTTCTTT
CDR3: CASSGDRVNTEAFF

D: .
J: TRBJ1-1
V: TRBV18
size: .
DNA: TGTGCCAGCTCACCCGACAGATTGAACACTGAAGCTTTCTTT
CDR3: CASSPDRLNTEAFF

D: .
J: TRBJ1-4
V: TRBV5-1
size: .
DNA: TGCGCCAGCAGCTTGCCAGGGGAAAAACTGTTTTTT
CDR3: CASSLPGEKLFF

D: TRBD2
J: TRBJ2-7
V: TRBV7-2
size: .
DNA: TGTGCCAGCAGCTTAGGTAGTCTAGCGGGGCAGGCCTACGAGCAGTACTTC
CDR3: CASSLGSLAGQAYEQYF

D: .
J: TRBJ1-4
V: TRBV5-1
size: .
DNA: TGCGCCAGCAGCTTGGCAGGACAAAACGAAAAACTGTTTTTT
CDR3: CASSLAGQNEKLFF

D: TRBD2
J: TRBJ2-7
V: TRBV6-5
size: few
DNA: TGTGCCAGCAGTTCAGGGACTAGCGGGGCCATCTACGAGCAGTACTTC
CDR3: CASSSGTSGAIYEQYF

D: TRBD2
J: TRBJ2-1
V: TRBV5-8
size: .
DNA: TGTGCCAGCAGTCCTAGGACTAGTAGTAATGAGCAGTTCTTC
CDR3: CASSPRTSSNEQFF

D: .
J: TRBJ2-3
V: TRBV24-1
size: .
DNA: TGTGCCACCAGTGCCCAGGGGTCCCTGGGAGATACGCAGTATTTT
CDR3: CATSAQGSLGDTQYF

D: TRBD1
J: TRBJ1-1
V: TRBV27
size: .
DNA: TGTGCCAGCAGTTTATACCCAGGGGGCGCGACTGAAGCTTTCTTT
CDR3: CASSLYPGGATEAFF

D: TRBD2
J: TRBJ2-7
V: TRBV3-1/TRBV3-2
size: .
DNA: TGTGCCAGCAGCCATAGCGGGAGCTCCTACGAGCAGTACTTC
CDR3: CASSHSGSSYEQYF

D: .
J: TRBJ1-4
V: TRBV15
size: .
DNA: TGTGCCACCAGCCCCAGAGGGGGTGTGGGTGAAAAACTGTTTTTT
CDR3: CATSPRGGVGEKLFF

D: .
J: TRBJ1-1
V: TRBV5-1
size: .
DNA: TGCGCCAGCAACAACGGCCCAGGGGTGGACACTGAAGCTTTCTTT
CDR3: CASNNGPGVDTEAFF

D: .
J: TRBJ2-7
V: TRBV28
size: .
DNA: TGTGCCAGCAGAAACCCGGGAAACTCAGGCGAGCAGTACTTC
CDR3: CASRNPGNSGEQYF

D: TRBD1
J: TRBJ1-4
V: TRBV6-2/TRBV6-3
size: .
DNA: TGTGCCAGCAGTTACACCCGGACAGGGCTTAATGAAAAACTGTTTTTT
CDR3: CASSYTRTGLNEKLFF

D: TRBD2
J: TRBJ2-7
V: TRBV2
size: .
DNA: TGTGCCAGCAGGGAGACTAGCGGGAGTTCTCACGAGCAGTACTTC
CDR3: CASRETSGSSHEQYF

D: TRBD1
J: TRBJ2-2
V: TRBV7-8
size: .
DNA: TGTGCCAGCAGCCACAGGGGGCGGACCGGGGAGCTGTTTTTT
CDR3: CASSHRGRTGELFF

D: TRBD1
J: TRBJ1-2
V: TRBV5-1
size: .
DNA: TGCGCCAGCAGCGGAGACAGGGGGCGCGTTGGCTACACCTTC
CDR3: CASSGDRGRVGYTF

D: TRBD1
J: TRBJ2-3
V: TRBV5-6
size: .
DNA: TGTGCCAGCAGCCTATTGGGGGACAGAGGCACAGATACGCAGTATTTT
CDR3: CASSLLGDRGTDTQYF

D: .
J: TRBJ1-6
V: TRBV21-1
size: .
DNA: TGTGCCAGCAGCAAGGACACCCGCTCCTATAATTCACCCCTCCACTTT
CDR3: CASSKDTRSYNSPLHF

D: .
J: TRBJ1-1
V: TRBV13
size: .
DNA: TGTGCCAGCAGCACCTCCTACCGGGACAACGAAGCTTTCTTT
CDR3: CASSTSYRDNEAFF

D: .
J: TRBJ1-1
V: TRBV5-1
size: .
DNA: TGCGCCAGCAGCTTGGCGGACTTGAACACTGAAGCTTTCTTT
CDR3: CASSLADLNTEAFF

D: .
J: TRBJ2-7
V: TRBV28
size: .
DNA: TGTGCCAGCAGCAGGGACAACTCCTACGAGCAGTACTTC
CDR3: CASSRDNSYEQYF

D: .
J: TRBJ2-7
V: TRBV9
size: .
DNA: TGTGCCAGCGGTGGGGAGACCATGGCCCACGAGCAGTACTTC
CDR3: CASGGETMAHEQYF

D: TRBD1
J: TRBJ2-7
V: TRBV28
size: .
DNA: TGTGCCAGCAGGATCACCGGGACAGGAAAATACGAGCAGTACTTC
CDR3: CASRITGTGKYEQYF

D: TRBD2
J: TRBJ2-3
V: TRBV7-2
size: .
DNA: TGTGCCAGCAGCTTGCACGGGGCGGGAGTGGCAGATACGCAGTATTTT
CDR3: CASSLHGAGVADTQYF

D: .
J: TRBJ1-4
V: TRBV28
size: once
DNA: TGTGCCAGCAGTTCTCCCCGGGGGGGAACTAATGAAAAACTGTTTTTT
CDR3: CASSSPRGGTNEKLFF

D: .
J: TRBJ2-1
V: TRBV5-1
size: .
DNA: TGCGCCAGCAGCGCTGGGCGGTGGGGACAAGGGGCCGGTGAGCAGTTCTTC
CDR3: CASSAGRWGQGAGEQFF

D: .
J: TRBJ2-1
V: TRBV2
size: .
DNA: TGTGCCAGCTCGAGCGGAGGCTCCTACAATGAGCAGTTCTTC
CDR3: CASSSGGSYNEQFF

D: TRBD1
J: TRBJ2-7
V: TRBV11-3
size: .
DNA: TGTGCCAGCAGCACAAATGCCGGGACAGGGACCTACGAGCAGTACTTC
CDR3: CASSTNAGTGTYEQYF

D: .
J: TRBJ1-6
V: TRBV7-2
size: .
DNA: TGTGCCAGCAGGGATTTGACGGGGTATAATTCACCCCTCCACTTT
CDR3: CASRDLTGYNSPLHF

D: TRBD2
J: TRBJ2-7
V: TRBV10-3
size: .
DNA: TGTGCCATACAGGGAGTTGGGACTAGCGGGAGGGTTTACGAGCAGTACTTC
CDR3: CAIQGVGTSGRVYEQYF

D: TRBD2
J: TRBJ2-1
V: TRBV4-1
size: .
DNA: TGCGCCAGCAGCCAACCGGGACTAGTCCACAATGAGCAGTTCTTC
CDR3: CASSQPGLVHNEQFF

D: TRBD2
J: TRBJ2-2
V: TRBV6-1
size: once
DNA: TGTGCCAGCAGTGAACGAGCGGGGAACTTAGGGAACACCGGGGAGCTGTTTTTT
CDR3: CASSERAGNLGNTGELFF

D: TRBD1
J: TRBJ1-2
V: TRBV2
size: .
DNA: TGTGCCAGCAGCACCGGACAGGGGACTTTTGGCTACACCTTC
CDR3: CASSTGQGTFGYTF

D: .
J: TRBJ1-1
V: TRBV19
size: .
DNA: TGTGCCAGTAAAGTTCTGCAGGATGACACTGAAGCTTTCTTT
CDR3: CASKVLQDDTEAFF

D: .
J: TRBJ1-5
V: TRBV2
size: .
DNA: TGTGCCAGCAGTGATAACAGGGCGGTTTCACGGCCCCAGCATTTT
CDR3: CASSDNRAVSRPQHF

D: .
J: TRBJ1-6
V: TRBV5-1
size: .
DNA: TGCGCCAGCAGCTTGACAGGGTCGGGGTTTTCACCCCTCCACTTT
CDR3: CASSLTGSGFSPLHF

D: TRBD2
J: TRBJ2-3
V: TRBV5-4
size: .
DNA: TGTGCCAGCAGCGCCGGGACTAGCGGGGCCGGAGGAAAAGATACGCAGTATTTT
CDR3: CASSAGTSGAGGKDTQYF

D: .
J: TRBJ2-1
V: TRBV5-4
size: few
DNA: TGTGCCAGCAGCTTGGCCGGCCAGGGGGGCAACAATGAGCAGTTCTTC
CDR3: CASSLAGQGGNNEQFF

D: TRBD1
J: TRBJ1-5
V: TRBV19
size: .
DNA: TGTGCCAGTACCCTCGACAGGGAGGAACAGCCCCAGCATTTT
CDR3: CASTLDREEQPQHF

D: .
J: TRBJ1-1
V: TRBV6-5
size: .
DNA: TGTGCCAGCAGTTACCTATTGAACACTGAAGCTTTCTTT
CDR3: CASSYLLNTEAFF

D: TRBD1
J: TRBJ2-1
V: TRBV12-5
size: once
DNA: TGTGCTAGTGGTTTGATACAGGGGGCTAGTGAGCAGTTCTTC
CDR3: CASGLIQGASEQFF

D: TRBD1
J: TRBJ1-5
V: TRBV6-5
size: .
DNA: TGTGCCAGCAGCCACAGGGGAGGAAGCAATCAGCCCCAGCATTTT
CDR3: CASSHRGGSNQPQHF

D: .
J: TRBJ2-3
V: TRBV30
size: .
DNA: TGTGCCTGGAGTCAAGCCACAGATACGCAGTATTTT
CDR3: CAWSQATDTQYF

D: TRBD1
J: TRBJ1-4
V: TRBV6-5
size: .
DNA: TGTGCCAGCAGTTACGGGGACAGGAGGGATGAAAAACTGTTTTTT
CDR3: CASSYGDRRDEKLFF

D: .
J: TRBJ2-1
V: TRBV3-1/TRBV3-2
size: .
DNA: TGTGCCAGCAGCCTCCGGTTGGGGGCAGTGAACTACAATGAGCAGTTCTTC
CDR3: CASSLRLGAVNYNEQFF

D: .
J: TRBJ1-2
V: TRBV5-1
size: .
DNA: TGCGCCAGCAGCTTGGGGTCGGGGGTCAACTATGGCTACACCTTC
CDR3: CASSLGSGVNYGYTF

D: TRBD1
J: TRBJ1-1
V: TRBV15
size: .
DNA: TGTGCCACCCGCGACAGGGATAACACTGAAGCTTTCTTT
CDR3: CATRDRDNTEAFF

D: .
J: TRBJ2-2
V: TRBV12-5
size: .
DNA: TGTGCTAGTGGTTTGGTACGTCCAGGACTCCGATCCGGGGAGCTGTTTTTT
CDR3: CASGLVRPGLRSGELFF

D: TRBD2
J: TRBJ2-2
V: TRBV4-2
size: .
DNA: TGTGCCAGCAGCCAAGAAGGGACTAGCCCCGGGGAGCTGTTTTTT
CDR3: CASSQEGTSPGELFF

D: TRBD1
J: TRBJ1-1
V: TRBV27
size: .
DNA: TGTGCCAGCACCAGAGGGACAGGAGCGACTGAAGCTTTCTTT
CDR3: CASTRGTGATEAFF